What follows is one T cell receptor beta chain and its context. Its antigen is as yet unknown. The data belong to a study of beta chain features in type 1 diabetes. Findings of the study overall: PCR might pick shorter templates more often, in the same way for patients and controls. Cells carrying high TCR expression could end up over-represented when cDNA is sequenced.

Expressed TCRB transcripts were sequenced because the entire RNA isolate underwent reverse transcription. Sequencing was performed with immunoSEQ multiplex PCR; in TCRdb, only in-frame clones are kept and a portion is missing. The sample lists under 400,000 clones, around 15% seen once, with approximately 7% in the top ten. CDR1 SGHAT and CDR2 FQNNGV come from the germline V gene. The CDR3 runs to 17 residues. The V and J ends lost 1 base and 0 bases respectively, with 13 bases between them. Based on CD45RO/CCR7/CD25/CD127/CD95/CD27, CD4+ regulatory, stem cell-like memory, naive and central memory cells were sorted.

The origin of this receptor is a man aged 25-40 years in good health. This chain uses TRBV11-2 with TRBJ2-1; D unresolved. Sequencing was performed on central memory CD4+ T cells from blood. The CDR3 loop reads CASSLGVGLHSYNEQFF. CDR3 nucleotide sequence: TGTGCCAGCAGCTTAGGAGTGGGCCTACACTCCTACAATGAGCAGTTCTTC. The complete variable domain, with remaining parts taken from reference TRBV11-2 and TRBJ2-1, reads EAGVAQSPRYKIIEKRQSVAFWCNPISGHATLYWYQQILGQGPKLLIQFQNNGVVDDSQLPKDRFSAERLKGVDSTLKIQPAKLEDSAVYLCASSLGVGLHSYNEQFFGPGTRLTVL.